This T cell receptor (beta chain) was sequenced in a study of blood T cells in healthy people across ages. The overall study: The template switching approach captured approximately one barcoded beta molecule for every two T cells.

It was with a sample-barcoded 5' primer and a J-beta primer mix that a second PCR of roughly 7 to 12 cycles was run. TCRdb recomputed calls from the 5' RACE reads with MiXCR, one row per CDR3 protein. The table includes more than 750,000 distinct CDR3 sequences, 25% to 35% detected once. The germline V gene encodes CDR1 SQVTM and CDR2 ANQGSEA. V shed 4 bases and J shed 2 bases, with 16 bases lying between them. The CDR3 loop spans 15 amino acids. These data also formed part of another study, on T cells of mothers and their children.

The TCR was taken from a woman between 35 and 50 years old in good health. Sample: blood. The V call is TRBV29-1, the J call TRBJ2-3; D is possibly TRBD1 (6 bases). The CDR3 region has the DNA TGCAGCGTTGGGGGGCGAACAGGGTCCACAGATACGCAGTATTTT. This encodes CSVGGRTGSTDTQYF.